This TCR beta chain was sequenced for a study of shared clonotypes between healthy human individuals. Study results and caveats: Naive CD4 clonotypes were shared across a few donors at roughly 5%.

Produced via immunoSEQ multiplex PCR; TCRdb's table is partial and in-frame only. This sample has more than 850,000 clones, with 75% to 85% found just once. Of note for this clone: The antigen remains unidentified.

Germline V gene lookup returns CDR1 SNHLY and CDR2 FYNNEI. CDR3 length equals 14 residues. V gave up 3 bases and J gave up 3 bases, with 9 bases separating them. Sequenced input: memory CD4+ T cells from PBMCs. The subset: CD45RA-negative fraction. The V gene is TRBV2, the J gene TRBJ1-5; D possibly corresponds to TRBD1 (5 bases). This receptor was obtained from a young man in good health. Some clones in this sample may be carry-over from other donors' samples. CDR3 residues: CASSDTRVNQPQHF. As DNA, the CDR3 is TGTGCCAGCAGTGATACCAGGGTCAATCAGCCCCAGCATTTT.